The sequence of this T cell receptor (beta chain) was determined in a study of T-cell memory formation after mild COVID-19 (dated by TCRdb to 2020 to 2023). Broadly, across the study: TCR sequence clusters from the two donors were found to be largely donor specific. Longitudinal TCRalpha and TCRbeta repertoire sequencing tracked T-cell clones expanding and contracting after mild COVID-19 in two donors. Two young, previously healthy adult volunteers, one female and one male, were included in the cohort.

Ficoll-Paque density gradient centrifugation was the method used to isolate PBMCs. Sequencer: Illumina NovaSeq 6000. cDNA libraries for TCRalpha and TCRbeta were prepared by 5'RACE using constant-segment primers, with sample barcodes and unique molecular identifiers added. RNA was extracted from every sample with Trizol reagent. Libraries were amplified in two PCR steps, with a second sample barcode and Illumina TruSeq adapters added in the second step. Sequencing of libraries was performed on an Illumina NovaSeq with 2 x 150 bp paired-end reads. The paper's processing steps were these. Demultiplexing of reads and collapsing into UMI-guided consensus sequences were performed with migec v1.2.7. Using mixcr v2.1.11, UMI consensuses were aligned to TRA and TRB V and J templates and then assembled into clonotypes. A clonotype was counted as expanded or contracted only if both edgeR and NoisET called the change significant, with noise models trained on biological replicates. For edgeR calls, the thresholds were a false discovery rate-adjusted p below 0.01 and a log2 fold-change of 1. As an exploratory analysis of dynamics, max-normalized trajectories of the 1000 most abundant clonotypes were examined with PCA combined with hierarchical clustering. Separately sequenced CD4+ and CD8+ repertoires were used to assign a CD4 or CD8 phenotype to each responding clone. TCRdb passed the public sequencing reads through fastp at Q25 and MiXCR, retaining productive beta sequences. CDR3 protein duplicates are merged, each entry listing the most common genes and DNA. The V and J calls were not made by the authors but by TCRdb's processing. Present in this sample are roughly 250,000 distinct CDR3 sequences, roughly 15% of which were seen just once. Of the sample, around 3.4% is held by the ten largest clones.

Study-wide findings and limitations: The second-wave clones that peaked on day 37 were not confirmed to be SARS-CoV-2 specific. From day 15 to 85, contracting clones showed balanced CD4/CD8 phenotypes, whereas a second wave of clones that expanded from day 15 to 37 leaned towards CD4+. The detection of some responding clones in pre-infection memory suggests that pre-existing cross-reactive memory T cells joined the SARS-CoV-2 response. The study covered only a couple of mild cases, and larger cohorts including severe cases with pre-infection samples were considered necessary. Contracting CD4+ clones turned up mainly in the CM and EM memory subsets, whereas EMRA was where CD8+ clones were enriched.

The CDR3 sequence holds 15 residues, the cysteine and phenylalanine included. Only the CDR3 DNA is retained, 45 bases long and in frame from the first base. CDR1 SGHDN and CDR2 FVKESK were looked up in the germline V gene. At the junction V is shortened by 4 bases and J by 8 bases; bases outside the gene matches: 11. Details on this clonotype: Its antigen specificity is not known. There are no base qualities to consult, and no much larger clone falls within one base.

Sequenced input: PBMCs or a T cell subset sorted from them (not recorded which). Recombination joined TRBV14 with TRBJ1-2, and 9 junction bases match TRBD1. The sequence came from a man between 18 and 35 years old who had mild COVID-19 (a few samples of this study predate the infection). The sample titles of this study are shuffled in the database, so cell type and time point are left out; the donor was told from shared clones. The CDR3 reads CASSRITGGSQGYTF. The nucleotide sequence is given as TGTGCCAGCAGCCGTATAACAGGGGGCTCGCAGGGCTACACCTTC. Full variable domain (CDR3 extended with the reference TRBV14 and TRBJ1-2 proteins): EAGVTQFPSHSVIEKGQTVTLRCDPISGHDNLYWYRRVMGKEIKFLLHFVKESKQDESGMPNNRFLAERTGGTYSTLKVQPAELEDSGVYFCASSRITGGSQGYTFGSGTRLTVV.